The 8 T cell receptor beta chains below come from one sample, sequenced in a study of spatial heterogeneity in lung cancer. TCRdb ran MiXCR on the 5' RACE reads and lists one entry per CDR3 protein. The sample consists of tens of thousands of distinct CDR3 sequences, roughly 6% of them appearing once. Indicated time point: blood at routine non-recurrence follow-up after resection. Whole RNA was taken from tumor, nontumor lung or frozen PBMC; it was then sequenced unsorted. Material: PBMCs, obtained at follow-up. All receptors come from a male donor with early-stage non-small cell lung cancer.

The sample holds many counts of this clonotype. The CDR3 nucleotides are TGCGCCAGCAGTATAACAAGGGATAGTGAGCAGTTCTTC. Translation: CASSITRDSEQFF. This chain uses TRBV10-2 with TRBJ2-1; D is undetermined. The length of the CDR3 is 13 residues. Per germline, CDR1 WSHSY and CDR2 SAAADI. V dropped 5 bases and J dropped 9 bases, with 14 bases sitting between them.

V gene TRBV20-1 combines with J gene TRBJ2-1; D is unresolved. The CDR3 loop spans 10 amino acids. V lost 2 bases and J lost 8, with 4 bases in between. Germline V gene sequence: CDR1 DFQATT, CDR2 SNEGSKA (reference sequence). Here the CDR3 reads CSARRDEQFF. The DNA for the CDR3 is TGCAGTGCTAGAAGGGATGAGCAGTTCTTC.

This clonotype has at least ten counts. The V call is TRBV29-1, the J call TRBJ2-5, with 10 bases fitting TRBD2. The V gene end was trimmed by 4 bases and the J gene end by 5 bases; junction bases not matched to a gene: 7. The CDR3 length is 14 residues. The germline CDR1 and CDR2 sequences are SQVTM and ANQGSEA. The CDR3 spells CSVVIGSGGETQYF. The CDR3 DNA is TGCAGCGTTGTGATTGGTAGCGGGGGGGAGACCCAGTACTTC.

The J gene is TRBJ1-1, the V gene TRBV12-3 or TRBV12-4; D is uncertain. V was trimmed by 3 bases and J by 7 bases, leaving 9 bases between them. The CDR3 sequence is 12 residues long. In DNA form, the CDR3 reads TGTGCCAGCAGTTTCTTACGTAATGAAGCTTTCTTT. Translated, it gives CASSFLRNEAFF.

This clonotype was recorded many times. The chain has TRBV20-1 and TRBJ1-1; D unclear. With 6 bases removed from V and 5 bases from J, the gap between germline ends came to 16 bases. CDR1 and CDR2 (germline): DFQATT, SNEGSKA (reference sequence). This CDR3 contains 13 residues. This CDR3 reads CSAKLGRETEAFF. The DNA of the CDR3 is TGCAGTGCCAAATTAGGACGGGAGACTGAAGCTTTCTTT.

In this sample, this clonotype turned up a few times. The CDR3 here is CASSPSGTGRTEAFF. In DNA, the CDR3 is TGCGCCAGCAGCCCGTCCGGGACAGGGAGAACTGAAGCTTTCTTT. The chain carries TRBV5-1 and TRBJ1-1; TRBD1 aligns across 9 bases. The CDR3 has 15 amino acids. V lost 4 bases, J lost 5 bases, and 9 bases stayed unmatched. Germline assignment: CDR1 SGHRS and CDR2 YFSETQ.

On this clonotype: Germline is not matched at one junction end, which may reflect a read error. Here the CDR3 DNA reads TGTGCCAGCAGCTTACGGACTAGCGGGGCGACAGTTACGCAGTATTTT. Protein: CASSLRTSGATVTQYF. The gene calls are TRBV11-2 and TRBJ2-3, with TRBD2 matching 12 bases. CDR3 length equals 16 residues. In germline, CDR1 is SGHAT, CDR2 FQNNGV.

There are many counts of this clonotype. The chain carries TRBV11-3 and TRBJ1-1; D call uncertain. CDR1 is SGHNT, CDR2 YENEEA, per germline. The CDR3 sequence is 13 residues long. V lost 1 base to trimming and J lost 5 bases, with 8 bases between them. The CDR3 region is CASSLGYDTEAFF. The CDR3 DNA sequence: TGTGCCAGCAGCTTAGGGTACGATACTGAAGCTTTCTTT.